This T cell receptor (beta chain) was identified in a study of T cell repertoires in cytomegalovirus infection. About the research overall: In public TCR beta signatures, there were indications of both CMV infection and matching HLA type.

The CDR3 loop spans 14 amino acids. The germline V gene encodes CDR1 SQVTM and CDR2 ANQGSEA. Trimming cost V 3 bases and J 5 bases, with 16 bases left between them. Via MiXCR, TCRdb re-called the reads, giving one row per CDR3 protein. The sample has fewer than 550,000 distinct CDR3 sequences, 16% seen once. Study-wide results and caveats: Dominating the ex vivo response were TCR beta clonotypes that were CMV-specific and HLA-C-restricted.

Comments on this clonotype: What it binds is unknown.

What was sequenced was CD8+ T cells from PBMCs. This receptor was obtained from a human donor in good health (CMV status not recorded). Some clones in this sample may be carry-over from other donors' samples. V gene TRBV29-1 combines with J gene TRBJ1-2; D is perhaps TRBD1 (6 bases). In DNA form, the CDR3 reads TGCAGCGTTGACGGGACACCCCGTAAATATGGCTACACCTTC. Amino acids: CSVDGTPRKYGYTF.